Listed below are T cell receptor beta chains from one sample, sequenced in a study of shared clonotypes between healthy human individuals. Measured with immunoSEQ multiplex PCR; TCRdb has only the in-frame clones, and not every one. The table records some 690,000 clones, about 92% of them present only once. The specimen was memory CD8+ T cells from PBMCs. These receptors were taken from a man younger than 35 in good health. Some clones in this sample may be carry-over from other donors' samples. CDR3s leave out the opening cysteine and the closing phenylalanine or tryptophan. Fields, in order: clone size, V gene, J gene, CDR3 protein. Clone sizes are given selectively: once, few, many, or a class where the clone is expanded.

abundance: -; v_gene: TRBV5-6; j_gene: TRBJ1-1; CDR3aa: ASSSGGTLHQAAEAF
abundance: -; v_gene: TRBV11-2; j_gene: TRBJ2-1; CDR3aa: ASSLDTGEQF
abundance: -; v_gene: TRBV28; j_gene: TRBJ1-1; CDR3aa: ASRGLLNTEAF
abundance: -; v_gene: TRBV7-2; j_gene: TRBJ2-1; CDR3aa: ASSFFRRSYNEQF
abundance: -; v_gene: TRBV6-1; j_gene: TRBJ1-2; CDR3aa: ASTGGQGRGYT
abundance: -; v_gene: TRBV20-1; j_gene: TRBJ2-7; CDR3aa: SASMGEQY
abundance: -; v_gene: TRBV5-6; j_gene: TRBJ1-5; CDR3aa: ASSLFRQGRNQPQH
abundance: -; v_gene: TRBV28; j_gene: TRBJ2-2; CDR3aa: ASRWTGGKGELF
abundance: -; v_gene: TRBV4-1; j_gene: TRBJ1-2; CDR3aa: ASSQKQGSNYGYT
abundance: -; v_gene: TRBV27; j_gene: TRBJ1-2; CDR3aa: ASAWGRVSYGYT
abundance: -; v_gene: TRBV10-3; j_gene: TRBJ1-4; CDR3aa: AISESSGATNEKLF
abundance: -; v_gene: TRBV28; j_gene: TRBJ2-3; CDR3aa: ASSTPLAAVDDTQY
abundance: -; v_gene: TRBV2; j_gene: TRBJ1-2; CDR3aa: ASSEIGSTNYGYT
abundance: many; v_gene: TRBV5-1; j_gene: TRBJ2-7; CDR3aa: ASSVVSRAGGVYEQY
abundance: few; v_gene: TRBV5-4; j_gene: TRBJ1-2; CDR3aa: ASSLRGNRDGYT
abundance: -; v_gene: TRBV27; j_gene: TRBJ2-1; CDR3aa: ASSRDPYNEQF
abundance: -; v_gene: TRBV6-4; j_gene: TRBJ2-1; CDR3aa: ASSAGVSYNEQF
abundance: -; v_gene: TRBV5-6; j_gene: TRBJ1-1; CDR3aa: ASSRRPGQEDTEAF
abundance: -; v_gene: TRBV7-9; j_gene: TRBJ1-1; CDR3aa: ASSSPRRGNTEAF
abundance: once; v_gene: TRBV6-1; j_gene: TRBJ1-5; CDR3aa: ASSEGGGRVGGQPQH
abundance: -; v_gene: TRBV7-9; j_gene: TRBJ2-3; CDR3aa: ASSLSGTVRSDTQY
abundance: once; v_gene: TRBV19; j_gene: TRBJ2-1; CDR3aa: ASLQTSGSSNEQF
abundance: once; v_gene: TRBV2; j_gene: TRBJ2-7; CDR3aa: ASSSQGGYEQY
abundance: -; v_gene: TRBV6-5; j_gene: TRBJ2-7; CDR3aa: ASSYKFLSSYEQY
abundance: -; v_gene: TRBV7-8; j_gene: TRBJ2-2; CDR3aa: ASSLGASASTGELF
abundance: -; v_gene: TRBV28; j_gene: TRBJ2-7; CDR3aa: ASSDRGNPGGEQY
abundance: -; v_gene: TRBV4-2; j_gene: TRBJ2-7; CDR3aa: ASSQVAGSSYEQY
abundance: -; v_gene: TRBV4-3; j_gene: TRBJ2-1; CDR3aa: ASGMGLAESYNEQF
abundance: -; v_gene: TRBV30; j_gene: TRBJ2-7; CDR3aa: AWSVGTGFNEQY
abundance: few; v_gene: TRBV5-1; j_gene: TRBJ1-1; CDR3aa: ASRGGADTEAF
abundance: few; v_gene: TRBV14; j_gene: TRBJ2-1; CDR3aa: ASSQVHGSYNEQF
abundance: -; v_gene: TRBV9; j_gene: TRBJ2-1; CDR3aa: ASSVNTAGDDNEQF
abundance: -; v_gene: TRBV6-1; j_gene: TRBJ2-7; CDR3aa: ASSVKGRTYYEQY
abundance: -; v_gene: TRBV7-2; j_gene: TRBJ2-1; CDR3aa: ASSLSGTSGVLRAQF
abundance: once; v_gene: TRBV7-3; j_gene: TRBJ2-1; CDR3aa: ASSSLPGGEGSYNEQF
abundance: few; v_gene: TRBV19; j_gene: TRBJ1-1; CDR3aa: ASRVGGTEAF
abundance: -; v_gene: TRBV6-1; j_gene: TRBJ1-1; CDR3aa: ASSERRTRPTEAF
abundance: -; v_gene: TRBV2; j_gene: TRBJ2-2; CDR3aa: ASSELFGNTGELF
abundance: -; v_gene: TRBV6-4; j_gene: TRBJ1-2; CDR3aa: ASSDSYGLYGYT
abundance: -; v_gene: TRBV11-3; j_gene: TRBJ2-1; CDR3aa: ASSQGGLGYEQF
abundance: -; v_gene: TRBV2; j_gene: TRBJ2-2; CDR3aa: ASSEGRTSSTGELF
abundance: -; v_gene: TRBV7-9; j_gene: TRBJ2-3; CDR3aa: ASTLGLKSTDTQY
abundance: -; v_gene: TRBV9; j_gene: TRBJ1-1; CDR3aa: ASSIGTGSNTEAF
abundance: -; v_gene: TRBV9; j_gene: TRBJ2-2; CDR3aa: ASGLTGRTGELF
abundance: -; v_gene: TRBV9; j_gene: TRBJ2-7; CDR3aa: ASSTGGLVRY
abundance: -; v_gene: TRBV5-7; j_gene: TRBJ2-6; CDR3aa: ASSQYITGGISGANVLT
abundance: -; v_gene: TRBV30; j_gene: TRBJ2-7; CDR3aa: AWSADGQVGSLEY
abundance: once; v_gene: TRBV11-2; j_gene: TRBJ2-3; CDR3aa: ASSLPKRSTDTQY
abundance: -; v_gene: TRBV6-5; j_gene: TRBJ2-3; CDR3aa: ASSPGALGTDTQY
abundance: -; v_gene: TRBV27; j_gene: TRBJ2-7; CDR3aa: ASSFFAGPYEQY
abundance: -; v_gene: TRBV27; j_gene: TRBJ1-2; CDR3aa: ASSSRGDGYT
abundance: -; v_gene: TRBV27; j_gene: TRBJ1-2; CDR3aa: ASSSPRQGVEGYT
abundance: -; v_gene: TRBV11-2; j_gene: TRBJ2-1; CDR3aa: ASSPPGLAINEQF
abundance: -; v_gene: TRBV4-1; j_gene: TRBJ2-1; CDR3aa: ASSQDWTPYNEQF
abundance: -; v_gene: TRBV28; j_gene: TRBJ2-7; CDR3aa: ASSFHGQPSYEQY
abundance: -; v_gene: TRBV27; j_gene: TRBJ2-1; CDR3aa: ASSTGTSGRDNEQF
abundance: -; v_gene: TRBV15; j_gene: TRBJ2-7; CDR3aa: ATSRGGGGTYEQY
abundance: -; v_gene: TRBV2; j_gene: TRBJ2-2; CDR3aa: AATARTGENTGELF
abundance: -; v_gene: TRBV7-9; j_gene: TRBJ2-2; CDR3aa: ASSAAASATGELF
abundance: -; v_gene: TRBV4-1; j_gene: TRBJ2-7; CDR3aa: ASSQDLRGYSYEQY